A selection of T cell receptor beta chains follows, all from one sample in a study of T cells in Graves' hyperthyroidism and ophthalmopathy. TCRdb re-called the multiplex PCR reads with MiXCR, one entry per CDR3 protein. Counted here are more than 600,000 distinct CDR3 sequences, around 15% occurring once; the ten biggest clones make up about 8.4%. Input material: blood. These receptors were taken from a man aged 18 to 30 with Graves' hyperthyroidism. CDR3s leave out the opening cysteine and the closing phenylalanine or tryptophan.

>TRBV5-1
ASKIGTPNTEAF
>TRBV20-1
SARDLREGYEQY
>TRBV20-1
SARRGLAGEAY
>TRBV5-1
ASSFRGPTEAL
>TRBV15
ATSRDPNPYNEQF
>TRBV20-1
SASNRVVPETQY
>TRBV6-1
ASSGWGGRGQANTGELF
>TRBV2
ASNTGSPLH
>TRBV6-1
ASRRREGTGNSPLH
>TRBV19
ASSLAGFDEQY
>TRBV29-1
SGDPGQGYNEQF
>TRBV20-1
SAPGSSYNEQF
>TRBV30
AWSAGLTGTVGSTEAF
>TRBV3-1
ASSITQGATEAF
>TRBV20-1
SAQGGVSYEQY
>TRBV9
ASSVGGTGDYEQY
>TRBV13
ASSSPRDQGADTQY
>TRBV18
ASSPSTGDRSPLH
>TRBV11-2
ASSLPRSEQF
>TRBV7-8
ASSLAEGNYGYT
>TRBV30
AWSVGRTGLRGDSPLH
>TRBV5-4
ASSSTAENHNEQF
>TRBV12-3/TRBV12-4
ASRLGLAISSYNEQF
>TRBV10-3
AISEGTEQETQY
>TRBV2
ASKNRGRVQPQH
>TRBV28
ASSLCPGTGNNQPQH
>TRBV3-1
ASSPLFGQHLNTEAF
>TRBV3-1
ASSRFGTSGISVGGEQF
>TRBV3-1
ASSQGYFGAKNIQY
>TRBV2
ASSEAEGANTEAF
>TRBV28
ASSFGGGPWEQF